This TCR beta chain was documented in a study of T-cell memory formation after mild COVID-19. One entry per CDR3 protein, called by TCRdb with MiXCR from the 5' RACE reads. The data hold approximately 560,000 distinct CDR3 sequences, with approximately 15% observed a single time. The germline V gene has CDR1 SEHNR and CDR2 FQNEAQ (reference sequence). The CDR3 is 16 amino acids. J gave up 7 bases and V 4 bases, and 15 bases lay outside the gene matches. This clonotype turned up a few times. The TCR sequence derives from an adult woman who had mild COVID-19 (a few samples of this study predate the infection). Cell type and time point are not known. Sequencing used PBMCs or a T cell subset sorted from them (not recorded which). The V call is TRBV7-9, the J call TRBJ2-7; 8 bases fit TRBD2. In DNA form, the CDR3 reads TGTGCCAGCAGCTCCGGACTAGCTCAAGCCCTCTGGGAGCAGTACTTC. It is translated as CASSSGLAQALWEQYF.